This TCR beta chain was recovered during a study of neurological immune-mediated disorders. Study outcomes and limitations: Sharing of CDR3 amino acid sequences among expanded clones across subjects was absent, suggesting private repertoires in all groups.

This clonotype was seen ten or more times. The antigen remains unidentified. This CDR3 has 14 amino acids. Germline-derived CDR1 and CDR2 are MNHEY and SVGAGI. Trimming cost V 4 bases and J 2 bases; bases outside gene matches: 4. The making of cDNA relied on 5'RACE with 10-nucleotide random UMIs. Over 170 million TCR-beta sequences, together covering 15-18 subjects, were produced by every individual sequencing run that was carried out. From the 5' RACE reads, TCRdb called clonotypes with MiXCR, one entry per CDR3 protein. In the table there are about 49,000 distinct CDR3 sequences, roughly 8% of which are singletons. As to time point: longitudinal time-point 3.

The sequence was obtained from a middle-aged woman in good health. The V call is TRBV6-5, the J call TRBJ1-1; 7 positions agree with TRBD1. The sample taken for sequencing was PBMCs. DNA of the CDR3: TGTGCCAGCAGTTCGGGACAGATAAACACTGAAGCTTTCTTT. Translating gives CASSSGQINTEAFF.